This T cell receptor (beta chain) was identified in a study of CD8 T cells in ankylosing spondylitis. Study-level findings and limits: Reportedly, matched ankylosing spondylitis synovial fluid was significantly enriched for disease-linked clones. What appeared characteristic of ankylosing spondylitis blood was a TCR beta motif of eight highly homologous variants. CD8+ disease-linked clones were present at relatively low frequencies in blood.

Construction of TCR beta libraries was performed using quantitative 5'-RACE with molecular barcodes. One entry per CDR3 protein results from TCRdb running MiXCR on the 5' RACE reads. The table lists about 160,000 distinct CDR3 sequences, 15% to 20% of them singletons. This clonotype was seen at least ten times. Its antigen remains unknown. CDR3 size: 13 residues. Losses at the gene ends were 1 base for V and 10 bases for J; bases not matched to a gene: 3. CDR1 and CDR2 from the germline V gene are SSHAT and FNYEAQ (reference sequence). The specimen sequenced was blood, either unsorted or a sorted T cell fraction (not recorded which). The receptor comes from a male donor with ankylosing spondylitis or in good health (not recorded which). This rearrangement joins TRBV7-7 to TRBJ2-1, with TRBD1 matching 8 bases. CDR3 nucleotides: TGTGCCAGCAGCTTAGACGGACAGGGCGAGCAGTTCTTC. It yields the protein CASSLDGQGEQFF.